This T cell receptor (beta chain) was recorded in a study of CD8 T cells in Susac syndrome. The study's findings and limits: The number of individuals included in the study's TCR sequencing and HLA analysis was acknowledged as relatively small.

Negative isolation yielded CD8+ and CD4+ T cells; FACS enriched TEMRA cells. The RNA input was about 0.5 to 1 ug, and it was reverse transcribed with random hexamers. With immunoSEQ multiplex PCR, TCR beta CDR3 was amplified across 54 Vbeta and 13 Jbeta. TCRdb recomputed calls from the immunoSEQ multiplex PCR reads with MiXCR, one row per CDR3 protein. This sample has more than 150,000 distinct CDR3 sequences; 90% to 95% occur once, and the top ten carry over 0.12%. As for this clonotype: Its antigen remains unknown.

The CDR3 runs 14 residues. V was pared by 5 bases and J by 2 bases, with 14 bases between. The germline V gene encodes CDR1 SGHRS and CDR2 YFSETQ. Sequenced sample: CD4+ T cells from PBMCs. The chain has TRBV5-1 and TRBJ2-7; possible D gene TRBD1, 6 bases. This receptor was identified in a human donor in good health. For the CDR3, the DNA is TGCGCCAGCAGACCCGTTACAGGGACCTACGAGCAGTACTTC. Amino acid sequence: CASRPVTGTYEQYF.